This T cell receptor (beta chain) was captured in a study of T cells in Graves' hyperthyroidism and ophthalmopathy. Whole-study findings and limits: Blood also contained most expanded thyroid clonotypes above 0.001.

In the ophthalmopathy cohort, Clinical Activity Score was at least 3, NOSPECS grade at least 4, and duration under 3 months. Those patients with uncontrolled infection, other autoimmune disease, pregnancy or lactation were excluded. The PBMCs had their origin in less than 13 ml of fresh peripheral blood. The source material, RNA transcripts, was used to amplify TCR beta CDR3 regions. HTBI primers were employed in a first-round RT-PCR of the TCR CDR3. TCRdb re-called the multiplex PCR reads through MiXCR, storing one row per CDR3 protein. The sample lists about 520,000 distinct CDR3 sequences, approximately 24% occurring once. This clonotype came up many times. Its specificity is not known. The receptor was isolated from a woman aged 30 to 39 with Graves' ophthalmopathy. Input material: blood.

The CDR3 coding sequence is TGTGCCAGCAGTTACGGGACGGCAGACTATGGCTACACCTTC. Amino acid sequence: CASSYGTADYGYTF. The chain recombines TRBV6-5 with TRBJ1-2; tentative D call: TRBD1 (5 bases). Germline CDR1 reads MNHEY; CDR2 reads SVGAGI. The V gene lost 2 bases and the J gene lost 3 bases, with 10 bases spanning the gap. The CDR3 is made up of 14 amino acids.